The 17 T cell receptor beta chains below all came from one sample that was sequenced in a study of blood T cells in healthy people across ages. Using a J-beta primer mix together with a sample-barcoded 5' primer, a second PCR was run for roughly 7 to 11 cycles. TCRdb analysed the 5' RACE reads with MiXCR anew, one entry per CDR3 protein. The sample holds 850,000 to 950,000 distinct CDR3 sequences, 29% seen once. Sample: blood. Receptors were obtained from a woman of 80 years or more in good health.

The genes are TRBV24-1 and TRBJ2-5; the D call may be TRBD1 or TRBD2 (6 bases each). CDR3 length equals 15 residues. Germline loops: CDR1 KGHDR, CDR2 SFDVKD. V lost 2 bases to trimming and J lost 5 bases, with 14 bases between them. CDR3: CATSDWDGGQETQYF. As DNA, the CDR3 is TGTGCCACCAGTGATTGGGACGGGGGCCAGGAGACCCAGTACTTC.

This clonotype came up many times. This chain links TRBV20-1 with TRBJ1-4, with D tentatively TRBD1 (5 bases). V lost 0 bases and J 1 base, leaving 18 bases between the germline ends. Germline CDR1 and CDR2: DFQATT and SNEGSKA (reference sequence). The CDR3 covers 18 residues. This chain's CDR3 is CSARDLLGRGLTNEKLFF. The CDR3, as DNA: TGCAGTGCTAGAGATCTCCTGGGGCGGGGACTAACTAATGAAAAACTGTTTTTT.

Only a few counts were recorded for this clonotype. A much larger clone differs from this one at a single base, so this may be a read error. The chain joins TRBV30 to TRBJ2-3; 10 bases match TRBD2. V was clipped by 3 bases and J by 4 bases; unmatched bases: 4. Germline CDR1 reads GTSNPN; CDR2 reads SVGIG (reference sequence). The CDR3 loop spans 14 amino acids. CDR3 loop: CAWRVLAGPDTQYF. CDR3 nucleotide sequence: TGTGCCTGGAGGGTACTAGCGGGACCAGATACGCAGTATTTT.

This clonotype was seen at least ten times. The chain links TRBV6-2 or TRBV6-3 to TRBJ2-1; D not resolved. Germline V lookup: CDR1 MNHEY, CDR2 SVGEGT. V was trimmed by 5 bases and J by 10 bases, leaving 12 bases between them. This CDR3 spans 12 amino acids. As DNA, the CDR3 is TGTGCCAGCAGTAACCCGGTCAGCGAGCAGTTCTTC. The encoded protein is CASSNPVSEQFF.

This chain links TRBV5-5 with TRBJ1-5; no clear D gene. The CDR3 extends over 14 amino acids. Trimming shortened V by 0 bases and J by 5 bases, and 9 bases separated the two germline ends. CDR1 and CDR2 (germline): SGHKS, YYEKEE (reference sequence). The CDR3 DNA sequence: TGTGCCAGCAGCTTGGAGGGCAAGGATCAGCCCCAGCATTTT. It translates to CASSLEGKDQPQHF.

Ten or more counts support this clonotype. The rearrangement joins TRBV7-9 to TRBJ2-7; unclear D gene. V lost 4 bases, J lost 5 bases, and 9 bases lay in between. Germline values: CDR1 SEHNR, CDR2 FQNEAQ (reference sequence). This CDR3 has 12 residues. CDR3 sequence: CASSSQADEQYF. Written as DNA, the CDR3 is TGTGCCAGCAGCTCTCAAGCAGACGAGCAGTACTTC.

CDR3 amino acids: CASSFLSLAGADTEAFF. CDR3 sequence (DNA): TGTGCCAGCAGTTTTCTATCTCTGGCAGGGGCCGACACTGAAGCTTTCTTT. The chain carries TRBV6-2 or TRBV6-3 and TRBJ1-1; weak D call: TRBD1 (6 bases). V shed 4 bases and J shed 3 bases, with 21 bases lying between them. Germline loops: CDR1 MNHEY, CDR2 SVGEGT. CDR3 length equals 17 residues.

Notes on this clonotype: A clone one base away is much larger, so this may be a read error. The chain has TRBV2 and TRBJ1-2, with D possibly being TRBD1 (6 bases). Germline CDR1 is SNHLY and CDR2 is FYNNEI. Between the trimmed V and J ends, which lost 3 bases and 7 bases, there was a span of 18 bases. The CDR3 sequence is 15 residues long. In nucleotides, the CDR3 is TGTGCCAGCAGTGAGACGGACGGGGGGCTCGGTGGCTACACCTTC. Translating it yields CASSETDGGLGGYTF.

This clonotype was detected many times. V is TRBV20-1 and J is TRBJ2-5; a weak D match, TRBD2 (6 bases). CDR3 size: 14 residues. The germline V gene has CDR1 DFQATT and CDR2 SNEGSKA (reference sequence). With 4 bases removed from V and 2 bases from J, the gap between germline ends came to 14 bases. The CDR3 DNA follows: TGCAGTGCTACCCAGCCGGCGGGGCAAGAGACCCAGTACTTC. This gives the protein CSATQPAGQETQYF.

A note on this clonotype: Lacking the conserved final phenylalanine or tryptophan, this CDR3 likely reflects a read error. No DNA is shown, since the ends of the CDR3 on it are uncertain; the CDR3 is the one TCRdb lists. The J gene is TRBJ2-1, the V gene TRBV12-3 or TRBV12-4; TRBD1, the table's D call, was not compared with the DNA. 15 amino acids form the CDR3, both terminal residues included. CDR3 in amino acids: CASSRLSGGGYTFGS.

At least ten counts were recorded for this clonotype. The V gene is TRBV9, the J gene TRBJ2-1; TRBD2 is a possible D gene (6 bases). The CDR3 spans 16 residues. Germline V gene data show CDR1 as SGDLS and CDR2 as YYNGEE. Trimming shortened V by 2 bases and J by 0 bases, and 12 bases separated the two germline ends. For the CDR3, the DNA is TGTGCCAGCAGCGTCATTTTCGGGAGCTCCTACAATGAGCAGTTCTTC. It specifies CASSVIFGSSYNEQFF. Full variable domain (outside the CDR3, taken from reference TRBV9 and TRBJ2-1): DSGVTQTPKHLITATGQRVTLRCSPRSGDLSVYWYQQSLDQGLQFLIQYYNGEERAKGNILERFSAQQFPDLHSELNLSSLELGDSALYFCASSVIFGSSYNEQFFGPGTRLTVL.

At least ten counts were recorded for this clonotype. The V and J genes are TRBV9 and TRBJ1-2, with D maybe TRBD1 (6 bases). Germline V gene sequence: CDR1 SGDLS, CDR2 YYNGEE. Between the trimmed V and J ends, which lost 4 bases and 4 bases, there was a span of 14 bases. The CDR3 contains 14 residues. In DNA form, the CDR3 reads TGTGCCAGCAGCCCGGAACAGGGAATCTATGGCTACACCTTC. It specifies CASSPEQGIYGYTF.

CDR3 protein: CASSPSGPTNTQYF. In nucleotides, the CDR3 is TGTGCCAGCAGCCCTAGCGGGCCCACGAATACGCAGTATTTT. This chain connects TRBV7-2 to TRBJ2-3, with 8 bases that match TRBD2. J gave up 7 bases and V 5 bases, and 8 bases lay outside the gene matches. CDR1 and CDR2 from the germline V gene are SGHTA and FQGNSA. The CDR3 consists of 14 residues.

This clonotype was seen at least ten times. The V and J genes are TRBV7-2 and TRBJ2-7; 7 bases line up with TRBD1. V was pared by 5 bases and J by 2 bases, with 3 bases of the junction left unmatched. This CDR3 is 13 amino acids long. Looked up from germline, CDR1 is SGHTA and CDR2 is FQGNSA. In nucleotides, the CDR3 is TGTGCCAGCAGCCATGGGACAGCCTACGAGCAGTACTTC. Translated, it gives CASSHGTAYEQYF. Based on the CDR3 plus reference TRBV7-2 and TRBJ2-7, the full variable domain is GAGVSQSPSNKVTEKGKDVELRCDPISGHTALYWYRQSLGQGLEFLIYFQGNSAPDKSGLPSDRFSAERTGGSVSTLTIQRTQQEDSAVYLCASSHGTAYEQYFGPGTRLTVT.

Details on this clonotype: Its ends do not fully match the called genes, so a read error is possible. CDR3 sequence (DNA): TGCGGTGCTCTTAGACAGTTATCTGAAACTTTCTTT. Translating it yields CGALRQLSETFF. This chain uses TRBV20-1 with TRBJ1-1; weak D call: TRBD1 (5 bases). CDR3 length equals 12 residues. Germline loops: CDR1 DFQATT, CDR2 SNEGSKA (reference sequence).

The chain couples TRBV7-3 to TRBJ1-5; D not certain. This CDR3 spans 17 amino acids. The germline V gene encodes CDR1 SGHTA and CDR2 FQGTGA. V lost 1 base to trimming and J lost 3 bases, with 16 bases between them. The CDR3 nucleotides are TGTGCCAGCAGCTTAAAAGGAAAGGGCGTACCCAATCAGCCCCAGCATTTT. Its protein is CASSLKGKGVPNQPQHF.

This clonotype was picked up many times. The V and J genes are TRBV20-1 and TRBJ2-3; D gene unclear. Per the germline V gene, CDR1 is DFQATT and CDR2 is SNEGSKA (reference sequence). This CDR3 region has 17 residues. The ends were cut back, 3 bases at V and 0 bases at J, with 19 bases in the middle. CDR3 residues: CSASSLGHLRSTDTQYF. CDR3 sequence (DNA): TGCAGTGCTAGCTCGCTTGGGCACCTTCGTAGCACAGATACGCAGTATTTT.